Sequencing of this T cell receptor (beta chain) was carried out in a study of T-cell memory formation after mild COVID-19. About the research overall: TCR clusters were mostly confined to one donor each.

Study results and limitations: The authors did not confirm SARS-CoV-2 specificity of second-wave clones peaking day 37.

The CDR3 extends over 14 amino acids. The V and J ends lost 1 base and 5 bases respectively, with 11 bases between them. TCRdb recomputed calls from the 5' RACE reads with MiXCR, one row per CDR3 protein. This sample has approximately 290,000 distinct CDR3 sequences, with just under 20% found just once. Regarding this clonotype: Its antigen is undetermined.

The genes are TRBV12-3 or TRBV12-4 and TRBJ2-5; the D is unclear. Sequencing was carried out using PBMCs or a T cell subset sorted from them (not recorded which). The source is a man between 18 and 35 years old who had mild COVID-19 (a few samples of this study predate the infection). Cell type and time point are not known. CDR3 amino acids: CASSLEGSTETQYF. The CDR3 DNA follows: TGTGCCAGCAGTTTAGAGGGTAGCACGGAGACCCAGTACTTC.